This TCR beta chain was recorded in a study of blood T cell repertoires in COVID-19. Study-wide context: Researchers got acute and convalescent COVID-19 samples from the United States, Italy and Spain. In each case, the material was cDNA or gDNA derived from T cells, B-cell-depleted T cells, or PBMCs.

This clone was recorded once. The cohort comprised adults aged 18 to 89 years residing in 24 US areas. Which cohort a participant joined came from the clinical history participants gave. The assay was immunoSEQ multiplex PCR, and TCRdb's table has in-frame clones only and misses some. Among approximately 390,000 clones listed, around 90% were seen once. V was trimmed by 2 bases and J by 6 bases, leaving 7 bases between them. This CDR3 region has 13 residues. CDR1 is LNHDA and CDR2 is SQIVND in the germline V gene (reference sequence). This sequence originates from a woman aged 40 to 55 with acute COVID-19. The material sequenced was PBMCs or T cells enriched from blood (not recorded which). V and J are TRBV19 and TRBJ2-2; D perhaps matches TRBD2 (5 bases). In DNA, the CDR3 is TGTGCCAGTAGTATAAACGGGGCCGGGGAGCTGTTTTTT. Residues: CASSINGAGELFF. Based on the CDR3 plus reference TRBV19 and TRBJ2-2, the full variable domain is DGGITQSPKYLFRKEGQNVTLSCEQNLNHDAMYWYRQDPGQGLRLIYYSQIVNDFQKGDIAEGYSVSREKKESFPLTVTSAQKNPTAFYLCASSINGAGELFFGEGSRLTVL.